The clone carrying this T cell receptor beta chain showed up just a few times. Per germline, CDR1 SEHNR and CDR2 FQNEAQ (reference sequence). Trimming removed 6 bases from V and 8 bases from J, with 8 bases in between. This CDR3 is 12 amino acids long. This entry belongs to a study of T cells after yellow fever vaccination. From the 5' RACE reads, TCRdb called clonotypes with MiXCR, one entry per CDR3 protein. The sample holds hundreds of thousands of distinct CDR3 sequences, around a fifth seen once. The sequencing here drew on PBMCs, taken less than 25 days after the first yellow fever vaccination. This TCR was sampled from a man between 18 and 35 years old who received the YFV17D yellow fever vaccine. The genes are TRBV7-9 and TRBJ1-6, with D possibly being TRBD1 (5 bases). The CDR3 loop reads CASRGGDSPLHF. The CDR3 DNA reads TGTGCCAGCAGGGGGGGGGATTCACCCCTCCACTTT.